The present T cell receptor (beta chain) was sequenced within a study of early T cells in non-severe SARS-CoV-2 infection. TCRdb re-called the 5' RACE reads with MiXCR, one entry per CDR3 protein. The sample holds over 45,000 distinct CDR3 sequences; roughly 5.9% are singletons and the top ten take around 4.3%. This clonotype showed up many times. The sequencing sample was made of whole blood. The clonotype was recovered from an adult who was a healthcare worker with PCR-confirmed SARS-CoV-2 infection or an uninfected control (not recorded which).

The CDR3 DNA reads TGTGCCAGCAGCCGGACTAGCGGGGGTAACAATGAGCAGTTCTTC. Protein product: CASSRTSGGNNEQFF. This chain connects TRBV7-9 to TRBJ2-1; 13 nucleotides match TRBD2. Germline CDR1 and CDR2: SEHNR and FQNEAQ (reference sequence). V trimming: 5 bases; J trimming: 5 bases; junction bases outside the gene matches: 3. The CDR3 length is 15 residues. Supplemented by reference TRBV7-9 and TRBJ2-1, the full variable domain reads DTGVSQNPRHKITKRGQNVTFRCDPISEHNRLYWYRQTLGQGPEFLTYFQNEAQLEKSRLLSDRFSAERPKGSFSTLEIQRTEQGDSAMYLCASSRTSGGNNEQFFGPGTRLTVL.